This record concerns one TCR beta chain sequence. No antigen is known for it. No quality values exist for individual bases; no much larger clone is one base distant. The CDR3 holds 15 amino acids from the cysteine to the phenylalanine. Of all the DNA, just the CDR3 is kept, 45 bases in frame from base 1. V has 5 bases trimmed and J has 2 bases trimmed; junction bases matching no gene number 7. CDR1 and CDR2, per the germline V gene (reference sequence), are SEHNR and FQNEAQ. The data were taken from a study of T cell repertoires in cytomegalovirus infection (dated 2019 in TCRdb). About the study as a whole: The HLA type of each donor mattered for the analysis, because public TCR beta signatures pointed to carriage of CMV infection along with the matching HLA type.

This sample was sequenced with an Illumina HiSeq 1500. TCRdb itself trimmed the public reads at Q25 with fastp, ran MiXCR and retained productive beta chains. One record per CDR3 amino acid sequence lists the most common genes and DNA. The sample includes around 490,000 distinct CDR3 sequences, with more than 25% observed a single time. The ten biggest clones cover 13% of the sample. Results and caveats for the whole study, not just this receptor: The ex vivo response was dominated by HLA-C-restricted CMV-specific TCR beta clonotypes, and the single most frequent clonotype in two of eight donors was supplied by these HLA-C-restricted clonotypes. Carriers of CMV infection plus the relevant HLA type were discriminated by the cumulative frequency of public TCR beta family members in the study cohort and in an independent approximately 340-donor cohort.

Sequencing was done on a sample of PBMCs. The V and J genes are TRBV7-9 and TRBJ2-7, with TRBD1 identical over 9 junction bases. This TCR derives from a human donor in good health (CMV status not recorded). Some clones in this sample may be carry-over from other donors' samples. The CDR3 here reads CASSQAGTGPYEQYF. The sequence in DNA is TGTGCCAGCAGCCAGGCCGGGACAGGGCCCTACGAGCAGTACTTC.